These 29 T cell receptor beta chains originate from one sample sequenced in a study of a mutant IDH1 vaccine in newly diagnosed glioma. Documented time point: week 35, safety follow-up. In the vaccine, a single dose held 300 ug of the mutant IDH1 20-mer peptide, along with topical imiquimod. These receptors are not linked to any known antigen. Clones were read by immunoSEQ multiplex PCR, and TCRdb kept only the in-frame ones, dropping some. Among about 44,000 clones listed, roughly 79% were seen once. This specimen consisted of PBMCs, obtained from a glioma patient whose treatment included an IDH1 peptide vaccine. These TCRs come from a woman in her 40s with glioma. Some clones in this sample may be carry-over from other donors' samples.

The J gene is TRBJ1-1, the V gene TRBV7-3; D is uncertain. Between the trimmed V and J ends, which lost 4 bases and 1 base, there was a span of 10 bases. The V gene's germline CDR1 is SGHTA and CDR2 FQGTGA. The CDR3 is 14 residues long. Here the CDR3 DNA reads TGTGCCAGCAGCTCCCCAGGTCAGAACACTGAAGCTTTCTTT. Translation gives CASSSPGQNTEAFF.

V is TRBV19 and J is TRBJ1-1, with 8 bases that match TRBD1. Germline values: CDR1 LNHDA, CDR2 SQIVND (reference sequence). Trimming removed 5 bases from V and 3 bases from J; junction bases left unmatched: 11. The length of the CDR3 is 16 residues. The CDR3 sequence: CASSQEAGGADTEAFF. CDR3 nucleotide sequence: TGTGCCAGTAGTCAAGAGGCAGGGGGCGCGGACACTGAAGCTTTCTTT.

The chain couples TRBV15 to TRBJ2-7, with 8 positions matching TRBD2. The V gene end was trimmed by 4 bases and the J gene end by 4 bases; junction bases not matched to a gene: 6. Germline assignment: CDR1 LNHNV and CDR2 YYDKDF (reference sequence). The length of the CDR3 is 14 residues. CDR3 sequence reads: CATSITSGLYEQYF. The CDR3 coding sequence is TGTGCCACCAGCATTACTAGCGGACTGTACGAGCAGTACTTC.

This clone was seen once. This chain uses TRBV4-2 with TRBJ1-2, with a weak D call TRBD1 (6 bases). The CDR3 covers 13 residues. Germline V gives CDR1 LGHNA, CDR2 YNFKEQ. Trimming pared 4 bases from V and 2 bases from J, leaving 8 bases between. For the CDR3, the DNA is TGTGCCAGCAGCCCGGACAGAAACTATGGCTACACCTTC. Encoded protein: CASSPDRNYGYTF.

J is TRBJ2-2 and V is TRBV2; 7 nucleotides agree with TRBD1. Germline V gives CDR1 SNHLY, CDR2 FYNNEI. With V trimmed by 5 bases and J by 1 base, 4 bases remained unmatched. The CDR3 has 15 amino acids. This CDR3 is CASSLQGLNTGELFF. CDR3 bases: TGTGCCAGCAGTCTACAGGGGCTGAACACCGGGGAGCTGTTTTTT.

V and J are TRBV2 and TRBJ2-7; the D is unclear. The V end was cut by 4 bases, the J end by 3 bases, with 4 bases between. CDR3 size: 11 residues. Germline CDR1 reads SNHLY; CDR2 reads FYNNEI. The CDR3 is CASSVGYEQYF. The CDR3 nucleotides are TGTGCCAGCAGTGTGGGCTACGAGCAGTACTTC.

The chain joins TRBV19 to TRBJ2-2, with TRBD2 matching over 7 bases. CDR1 and CDR2 from the germline V gene are LNHDA and SQIVND (reference sequence). This CDR3 has 14 amino acids. With 8 bases clipped from V and 3 bases from J, the junction kept 6 bases outside the gene matches. The CDR3 DNA reads as TGTGCCAGTCTCGGTCGGGAGGACACCGGGGAGCTGTTTTTT. It yields the protein CASLGREDTGELFF.

The chain recombines TRBV10-3 with TRBJ1-2, with D perhaps TRBD1 (6 bases). V was trimmed by 6 bases and J by 8 bases, leaving 13 bases between them. CDR1 is ENHRY and CDR2 is SYGVKD in the germline V gene. The CDR3 contains 12 residues. CDR3 coding DNA: TGTGCCATCAGGACCACAGGGAACGGCTACACCTTC. Protein sequence: CAIRTTGNGYTF.

CDR3 loop: CASSYRGLEKDTQYF. CDR3 coding DNA: TGTGCCAGCAGTTACAGGGGGCTCGAAAAAGATACGCAGTATTTT. This chain joins TRBV28 and TRBJ2-3; 9 nucleotides align to TRBD1. Looked up from germline, CDR1 is MDHEN and CDR2 is SYDVKM. The CDR3 sequence is 15 residues long. The ends lost 4 bases at V and 5 bases at J; junction bases unmatched: 7.

This clone was found once. The CDR3 nucleotides are TGTGCCAGCAGCTTAGGAGGCCCGGCGGGCGAGCAGTACTTC. This translates into CASSLGGPAGEQYF. The chain uses TRBV7-9 and TRBJ2-7; tentatively, D is TRBD2 (5 bases). The germline gives CDR1 SEHNR, CDR2 FQNEAQ (reference sequence). The germline V and J ends were trimmed by 1 base and 6 bases, with 13 bases remaining between them. The CDR3 sequence is 14 residues long.

The chain employs TRBV5-1 and TRBJ2-3; the D gene could be TRBD1 or TRBD2 (5 bases each). CDR1 and CDR2 (germline): SGHRS, YFSETQ. This CDR3 contains 14 residues. V lost 5 bases and J lost 6, with 16 bases in between. CDR3 DNA sequence: TGCGCCAGCAGAGGCCTCCCGGGGCTGGATACGCAGTATTTT. Amino acid sequence: CASRGLPGLDTQYF.

The chain employs TRBV19 and TRBJ1-5; D possibly corresponds to TRBD1 (5 bases). CDR3 length: 14 residues. V was clipped by 4 bases and J by 5 bases, with 12 bases between them. Germline CDR1 and CDR2: LNHDA and SQIVND (reference sequence). CDR3 nucleotide sequence: TGTGCCAGTAGTACACTTCAAGGGGATCAGCCCCAGCATTTT. Residues: CASSTLQGDQPQHF.

V and J are TRBV4-1 and TRBJ2-2; 7 positions match TRBD1. The CDR3 sequence is 16 residues long. V lost 1 base and J lost 8; bases outside the gene matches: 10. Germline CDR1 is MGHRA and CDR2 is YSYEKL. The CDR3 is CASSQVGRTGVGELFF. The DNA for the CDR3 is TGCGCCAGCAGCCAAGTGGGCCGAACAGGGGTTGGGGAGCTGTTTTTT.

This clone appeared a few times. The rearrangement joins TRBV5-1 to TRBJ2-2, with D possibly called TRBD1 or TRBD2 (5 bases each). Between the trimmed V and J ends, which lost 0 bases and 7 bases, there was a span of 13 bases. From germline, CDR1 is SGHRS and CDR2 YFSETQ. The CDR3 length is 15 residues. CDR3 coding DNA: TGCGCCAGCAGCTTGGACGCTGGGACGGGCGGGGAGCTGTTTTTT. Its protein is CASSLDAGTGGELFF.

The CDR3 coding sequence is TGTGCCAGCAGCGATGGGCCAGAGGTGAATAAACCCTACAATGAGCAGTTCTTC. It codes for CASSDGPEVNKPYNEQFF. V is TRBV5-4 and J is TRBJ2-1; D ambiguous. This CDR3 is built from 18 residues. Trimming took off 4 bases at V and 2 bases at J, with 22 bases between the two ends. Looked up from germline, CDR1 is SGHNT and CDR2 is YYREEE (reference sequence).

The chain employs TRBV9 and TRBJ2-1; TRBD1 matches at 10 bases. Germline V gene data show CDR1 as SGDLS and CDR2 as YYNGEE. V lost 0 bases and J lost 7; bases outside the gene matches: 7. The CDR3 totals 16 residues. CDR3 nucleotides: TGTGCCAGCAGCGTAGTTGTGACAGGGGGCGGGAATGAGCAGTTCTTC. It specifies CASSVVVTGGGNEQFF.

V gene TRBV18 combines with J gene TRBJ1-5; 7 bases map to TRBD1. CDR1 KGHSH and CDR2 LQKENI come from the germline V gene. V gave up 3 bases and J gave up 6 bases; unmatched junction bases: 5. The CDR3 is 14 residues long. In nucleotides, the CDR3 is TGTGCCAGCTCACCTAGACAGGGAGGTCAGCCCCAGCATTTT. It encodes CASSPRQGGQPQHF.

This clone ranks as medium-sized. This sequence joins TRBV5-1 and TRBJ2-2; TRBD2 matches at 13 bases. Germline V lookup: CDR1 SGHRS, CDR2 YFSETQ. The CDR3 covers 20 residues. J gave up 0 bases and V 4 bases, and 12 bases lay outside the gene matches. Here the CDR3 reads CASSRRTSGSGRSNTGELFF. In DNA form, the CDR3 reads TGCGCCAGCAGCCGTCGGACTAGCGGGAGTGGGCGGTCGAACACCGGGGAGCTGTTTTTT.

This chain joins TRBV2 and TRBJ2-7; TRBD1 or TRBD2 may be the D gene (5 bases each). The germline gives CDR1 SNHLY, CDR2 FYNNEI. V was pared by 3 bases and J by 0 bases, with 18 bases between. CDR3 length: 17 residues. The CDR3 region has the DNA TGTGCCAGCAGTGACCTAGATCTGTGGGGGAGCTCCTACGAGCAGTACTTC. Translating gives CASSDLDLWGSSYEQYF.

J is TRBJ2-7 and V is TRBV4-1, with D possibly TRBD1 on 5 matching bases. V gave up 1 base and J gave up 0 bases, with 13 bases separating them. Germline V gene lookup returns CDR1 MGHRA and CDR2 YSYEKL. The CDR3 has 16 residues. CDR3 sequence: CASSQADNPSSYEQYF. In DNA form, the CDR3 reads TGCGCCAGCAGCCAAGCGGACAACCCGAGCTCCTACGAGCAGTACTTC.

The V and J genes are TRBV7-8 and TRBJ1-4, with D possibly matching TRBD1 (6 bases). The germline V gene encodes CDR1 SGHVS and CDR2 FQNEAQ. The CDR3 has 15 amino acids. V lost 6 bases and J lost 6, with 17 bases in between. The CDR3 DNA is TGTGCCAGCAGGGAGGACACAGGGCATTATGAAAAACTGTTTTTT. Protein product: CASREDTGHYEKLFF.

The chain carries TRBV28 and TRBJ2-7; D is possibly TRBD2 (5 bases). The CDR3 consists of 14 residues. V dropped 3 bases and J dropped 6 bases, with 15 bases sitting between them. The V gene's germline CDR1 is MDHEN and CDR2 SYDVKM. The CDR3 DNA reads as TGTGCCAGCAGTTTTGATGGGCGGGCAGTCGAGCAGTACTTC. Translation gives CASSFDGRAVEQYF.

This rearrangement joins TRBV7-8 to TRBJ2-1; perhaps D is TRBD1 or TRBD2 (5 bases each). This CDR3 is built from 17 residues. The ends were cut back, 1 base at V and 6 bases at J, with 19 bases in the middle. Germline V CDR1 and CDR2: SGHVS, FQNEAQ. Here the CDR3 DNA reads TGTGCCAGCAGCTTAGTCGCCCGGGCCTCCGGGGCCAATGAGCAGTTCTTC. It translates to CASSLVARASGANEQFF.

CDR3 sequence: CASSLGQGVAGYTF. The CDR3 region has the DNA TGCGCCAGCAGTCTGGGACAGGGGGTTGCGGGCTACACCTTC. The chain employs TRBV10-2 and TRBJ1-2; 11 bases fit TRBD1. This CDR3 has 14 residues. V shed 5 bases and J 8 bases; nucleotides not matched to a gene: 7. CDR1 and CDR2 (germline): WSHSY, SAAADI.

The genes are TRBV11-2 and TRBJ2-2; D is uncertain. The CDR3 covers 10 residues. Germline values: CDR1 SGHAT, CDR2 FQNNGV. Trimming left V 6 bases short and J 7 bases short, with 3 bases between. Here the CDR3 DNA reads TGTGCCAGCAGTGGCGGGGAGCTGTTTTTT. Translating it yields CASSGGELFF. The full variable domain, completed using reference TRBV11-2 and TRBJ2-2, is EAGVAQSPRYKIIEKRQSVAFWCNPISGHATLYWYQQILGQGPKLLIQFQNNGVVDDSQLPKDRFSAERLKGVDSTLKIQPAKLEDSAVYLCASSGGELFFGEGSRLTVL.

This rearrangement joins TRBV7-6 to TRBJ2-7, with D uncertain. CDR3 size: 10 residues. V lost 3 bases and J 3 bases, leaving 0 bases between the germline ends. Germline V gene lookup returns CDR1 SGHVS and CDR2 FNYEAQ. The CDR3 here is CASSFYEQYF. In DNA form, the CDR3 reads TGTGCCAGCAGCTTCTACGAGCAGTACTTC.

The chain is built from TRBV27 and TRBJ2-7, with a possible D match to TRBD2 (6 bases). V shed 5 bases and J shed 7 bases, with 21 bases lying between them. Germline V gene data show CDR1 as MNHEY and CDR2 as SMNVEV (reference sequence). CDR3 length: 15 amino acids. CDR3 in amino acids: CASSATPGLASEQYF. For the CDR3, the DNA is TGTGCCAGCAGTGCAACACCGGGACTCGCGTCTGAGCAGTACTTC.

This chain connects TRBV6-1 to TRBJ2-2; D may be TRBD2 (5 bases). The V and J ends lost 7 bases and 5 bases respectively, with 14 bases between them. This CDR3 is built from 14 residues. CDR1 and CDR2 (germline): MNHNS, SASEGT. This chain's CDR3 is CASKERRVTGELFF. CDR3 coding DNA: TGTGCCAGCAAGGAGCGGAGAGTGACCGGGGAGCTGTTTTTT.

This clone was seen a handful of times. The chain is built from TRBV9 and TRBJ1-3; D is uncertain. Germline V lookup: CDR1 SGDLS, CDR2 YYNGEE. This CDR3 contains 17 residues. The V end was cut by 0 bases, the J end by 0 bases, with 13 bases between. CDR3 DNA: TGTGCCAGCAGCGTAGCTCAATCCCCCAACTCTGGAAACACCATATATTTT. The encoded protein is CASSVAQSPNSGNTIYF.